This T cell receptor beta chain was documented in a study of blood T cells in healthy people across ages. Regarding the study as a whole: Expanded clonotype changes were possibly confounded by unknown donor CMV status.

The V end lost 8 bases, the J end lost 4 bases, and 11 bases lay between the germline ends. The length of the CDR3 is 11 residues. Germline loops: CDR1 DFQATT, CDR2 SNEGSKA (reference sequence). Donors were systemically healthy Caucasian individuals from Russia aged 6 to 90 years. This clonotype showed up just a few times. The antigen is not known. With a J-beta primer mix and a sample-barcoded 5' primer, a second PCR ran about 6 to 11 cycles. Each cDNA molecule was tagged by a template-switch adaptor with 12 random nucleotides. MiXCR, applied by TCRdb to the 5' RACE reads, yields one record per CDR3 protein. Counted here are around 1,000,000 distinct CDR3 sequences, less than 25% occurring once; the ten biggest clones make up about 0.72%. A further study also used this sample, focusing on T cells of mothers and their children. From that report: The study obtained over 8 million TCR beta CDR3 reads per mother and a few million per child.

V gene TRBV20-1 combines with J gene TRBJ2-5, with D unclear. The source material was blood. This TCR was sampled from a girl between 2 and 10 years old in good health. The CDR3 nucleotides read TGCAGTCCAACCTTGGGAGAGACCCAGTACTTC. Translated, it gives CSPTLGETQYF.